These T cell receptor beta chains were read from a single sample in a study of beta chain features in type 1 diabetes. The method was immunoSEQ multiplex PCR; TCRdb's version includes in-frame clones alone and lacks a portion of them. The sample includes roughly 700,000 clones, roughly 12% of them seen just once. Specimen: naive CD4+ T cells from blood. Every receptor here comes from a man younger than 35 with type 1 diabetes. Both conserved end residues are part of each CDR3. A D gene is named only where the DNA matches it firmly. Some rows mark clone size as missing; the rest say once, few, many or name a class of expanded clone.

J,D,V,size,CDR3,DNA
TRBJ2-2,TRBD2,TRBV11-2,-,CASSRLAGTGELFF,TGTGCCAGCAGCCGTCTAGCGGGGACCGGGGAGCTGTTTTTT
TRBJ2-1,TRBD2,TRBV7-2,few,CASRAPGLAGIHEQFF,TGTGCCAGCAGGGCCCCGGGACTAGCGGGAATTCATGAGCAGTTCTTC
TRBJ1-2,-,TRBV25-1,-,CASIPTVPREVSYGYTF,TGTGCCAGCATTCCCACAGTCCCGAGAGAGGTGAGCTATGGCTACACCTTC
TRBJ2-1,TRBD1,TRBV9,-,CASSVRDRDYNEQFF,TGTGCCAGCAGCGTCCGGGACAGGGACTACAATGAGCAGTTCTTC
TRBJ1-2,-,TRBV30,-,CAWSAGSYGYTF,TGTGCCTGGAGTGCTGGGTCCTATGGCTACACCTTC
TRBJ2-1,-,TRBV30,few,CAWSPRGPISSYNEQFF,TGTGCCTGGAGCCCAAGGGGCCCCATAAGCTCCTACAATGAGCAGTTCTTC
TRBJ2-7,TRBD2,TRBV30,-,CAWDPGRGGYEQYF,TGTGCCTGGGATCCTGGGAGGGGAGGGTACGAGCAGTACTTC
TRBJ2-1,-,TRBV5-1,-,CASSPGGQSLYNEQFF,TGCGCCAGCAGCCCAGGCGGACAGTCCCTCTACAATGAGCAGTTCTTC
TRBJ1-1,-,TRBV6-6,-,CASSYNSGITEAFF,TGTGCCAGCAGTTACAATTCAGGGATTACTGAAGCTTTCTTT
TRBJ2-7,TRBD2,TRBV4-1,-,CASSQVDSGPPYEQYF,TGCGCCAGCAGCCAAGTCGATAGCGGGCCCCCGTACGAGCAGTACTTC
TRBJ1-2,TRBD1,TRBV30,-,CAWSGGHRGSGYTF,TGTGCCTGGTCCGGAGGGCACAGGGGTAGTGGCTACACCTTC
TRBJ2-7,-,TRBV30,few,CAWSTSGYEQYF,TGTGCCTGGAGTACCTCAGGATACGAGCAGTACTTC
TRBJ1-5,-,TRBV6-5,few,CASSFMGGGQPQHF,TGTGCCAGCAGTTTCATGGGGGGAGGTCAGCCCCAGCATTTT
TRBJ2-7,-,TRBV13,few,CASSLDRTYEQYF,TGTGCCAGCAGCTTAGACAGGACCTACGAGCAGTACTTC
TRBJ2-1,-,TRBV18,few,CASSYGGTRNEQFF,TGTGCCAGCTCCTACGGAGGGACCAGGAATGAGCAGTTCTTC
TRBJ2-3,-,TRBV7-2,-,CASSLSSGTDTQYF,TGTGCCAGCAGCTTATCTTCGGGCACAGATACGCAGTATTTT
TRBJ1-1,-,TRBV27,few,CASSAWINTEAFF,TGTGCCAGCAGCGCGTGGATTAACACTGAAGCTTTCTTT
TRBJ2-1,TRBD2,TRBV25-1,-,CASKRGLVDEQFF,TGTGCCAGCAAACGGGGACTAGTAGATGAGCAGTTCTTC
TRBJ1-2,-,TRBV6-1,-,CASSEVGENYGYTF,TGTGCCAGCAGTGAAGTCGGCGAAAACTATGGCTACACCTTC
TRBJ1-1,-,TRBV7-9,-,CASSLGGPNTEAFF,TGTGCCAGCAGCTTGGGGGGGCCGAACACTGAAGCTTTCTTT
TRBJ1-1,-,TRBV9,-,CASSVVLRSTEAFF,TGTGCCAGCAGCGTAGTACTGAGGTCCACTGAAGCTTTCTTT
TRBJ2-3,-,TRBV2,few,CASLIGPGTDTQYF,TGTGCCAGCTTAATAGGACCAGGGACAGATACGCAGTATTTT